A single sample is the source of the 21 T cell receptor beta chains below, sequenced in a study of synovial regulatory T cells in juvenile arthritis. Sequencing used immunoSEQ multiplex PCR; TCRdb keeps in-frame clones, though not all of them. Recorded here are over 650 clones; the top ten clones represent around 5.8%. Matched peripheral blood accompanied the synovial fluid taken from each patient with active arthritis. Sequenced sample: Treg cells from the synovium. Every receptor here comes from a donor between 2 and 29 years old with juvenile idiopathic arthritis.

According to its frequency, this clone is large. The V call is TRBV19, the J call TRBJ2-7; no DNA is available, so the TRBD1 call from TCRdb remains unchecked. Per germline, CDR1 LNHDA and CDR2 SQIVND (reference sequence). The CDR3 has 13 amino acids. No DNA is given. CDR3: CASSQAGGHEQYF.

Considering frequency, this clone is medium-sized. This chain joins TRBV7-9 and TRBJ2-5; TCRdb's D call, TRBD1, is unchecked because there is no DNA. Germline CDR1 and CDR2: SEHNR and FQNEAQ (reference sequence). CDR3 length equals 14 residues. The coding DNA is unavailable. This CDR3 reads CASSLEQGKKTQYF.

This clone registers medium-sized by frequency. This sequence joins TRBV18 and TRBJ1-4; TCRdb lists TRBD1, though no DNA is available to test this call. Germline V gene sequence: CDR1 KGHSH, CDR2 LQKENI. This CDR3 contains 13 residues. The coding DNA is unavailable. The CDR3 sequence is CASSPTGGEKLFF.

This clone is labeled medium-sized based on frequency. This chain links TRBV5-1 with TRBJ2-7; TCRdb lists TRBD2, though no DNA is available to test this call. Germline V gene sequence: CDR1 SGHRS, CDR2 YFSETQ. CDR3 size: 15 residues. No DNA is recorded. The CDR3 region is CASSLVSGGSHEQYF.

This clone is deemed large by its frequency. V gene TRBV5-1 combines with J gene TRBJ2-7; TCRdb's D call, TRBD2, is unchecked because there is no DNA. This CDR3 spans 15 amino acids. No DNA is recorded. CDR1 is SGHRS and CDR2 is YFSETQ in the germline V gene. CDR3 protein: CASSLRASGGYEQYF.

Frequency places this clone as medium-sized (0.01 to 0.1%). The chain combines TRBV9 with TRBJ1-2. This CDR3 comprises 14 residues. DNA is not recorded here. The germline V gene has CDR1 SGDLS and CDR2 YYNGEE. This CDR3 is CASSPWDGNYGYTF.

The chain links TRBV19 to TRBJ2-7; the D call of TRBD1 rests on TCRdb alone, since no DNA is present to check it. The CDR3 totals 15 residues. No DNA is given. Germline V CDR1 and CDR2: LNHDA, SQIVND (reference sequence). The CDR3 region is CASSTLQGADHEQYF. Full variable domain (outside the CDR3, taken from reference TRBV19 and TRBJ2-7): DGGITQSPKYLFRKEGQNVTLSCEQNLNHDAMYWYRQDPGQGLRLIYYSQIVNDFQKGDIAEGYSVSREKKESFPLTVTSAQKNPTAFYLCASSTLQGADHEQYFGPGTRLTVT.

This clone is identified as medium-sized (0.01 to 0.1%) from frequency. The CDR3 sequence is CASSFHNPMESGGYTF. The chain couples TRBV28 to TRBJ1-2. CDR1 MDHEN and CDR2 SYDVKM come from the germline V gene. This CDR3 is 16 amino acids long. DNA was not recorded.

Frequency places this clone as medium-sized. CDR3 loop: CSDRTARGYTF. The chain carries TRBV29-1 and TRBJ1-2; the TCRdb call, TRBD1, lacks DNA for checking. This CDR3 is 11 amino acids long. The record lacks a DNA sequence. The V gene's germline CDR1 is SQVTM and CDR2 ANQGSEA.

Considering frequency, this clone is large. The chain has TRBV28 and TRBJ1-5; TCRdb selects TRBD1, and the lack of DNA leaves this call unchecked. Germline lookup yields CDR1 MDHEN and CDR2 SYDVKM. CDR3 length equals 14 residues. The coding DNA is unavailable. The CDR3 sequence: CASSLQGGGGAQHF.

This clone shows up as medium-sized by frequency. This rearrangement joins TRBV6-5 to TRBJ1-5. Per the germline V gene, CDR1 is MNHEY and CDR2 is SVGAGI. The CDR3 extends over 13 amino acids. Nucleotide data are not available. The CDR3: CASSLLGAQPQHF.

This clone is medium-sized by frequency. The chain combines TRBV4-1 with TRBJ2-2; TCRdb gives TRBD1 as the D gene, but with no DNA this cannot be confirmed. This CDR3 is built from 15 residues. The entry carries no DNA sequence. CDR1 MGHRA and CDR2 YSYEKL come from the germline V gene. This CDR3 reads CASSPARVNTGELFF.

By frequency, this clone is medium-sized. The chain uses TRBV6-1 and TRBJ2-7; the D call of TRBD2 rests on TCRdb alone, since no DNA is present to check it. Germline V gene sequence: CDR1 MNHNS, CDR2 SASEGT. The CDR3 consists of 13 residues. Only the protein is available. The CDR3: CASSKGGDHEQYF.

Considering frequency, this clone is medium-sized. CDR3 region: CASSLGQGLGQPQHF. This rearrangement joins TRBV5-1 to TRBJ1-5; there is no DNA to check the TCRdb D call of TRBD1. The CDR3 consists of 15 residues. No DNA is recorded. Per germline, CDR1 SGHRS and CDR2 YFSETQ.

V gene TRBV28 combines with J gene TRBJ1-1. Germline lookup yields CDR1 MDHEN and CDR2 SYDVKM. CDR3 size: 16 residues. No DNA is given. CDR3 sequence reads: CASSLGQGRLNTEAFF.

This clone ranks as medium-sized in terms of frequency. The chain is built from TRBV7-3 and TRBJ2-7. This CDR3 has 13 amino acids. This entry has no DNA. Germline V CDR1 and CDR2: SGHTA, FQGTGA. The CDR3 region is CASRKDGSYEQYF.

This chain connects TRBV5-8 to TRBJ2-5. This CDR3 comprises 14 residues. The DNA sequence is not available. Per the germline V gene, CDR1 is SGHTS and CDR2 is YDEGEE. This CDR3 reads CASSRLWGAYEQYF.

This clone is deemed large by its frequency. This chain's CDR3 is CASSLAGVNYGYTF. The chain links TRBV7-2 to TRBJ1-2. The CDR3 is made up of 14 amino acids. DNA for this receptor is not on file. Germline CDR1 reads SGHTA; CDR2 reads FQGNSA.

This clone is medium-sized by frequency. V and J are TRBV27 and TRBJ1-2; the TCRdb D gene call, TRBD1, has no DNA to confirm it. This CDR3 spans 17 amino acids. This entry has no DNA. Per germline, CDR1 MNHEY and CDR2 SMNVEV (reference sequence). The CDR3 reads CASRTTWGQPLGYGYTF.

This clone counts as medium-sized (0.01 to 0.1%) by frequency. The chain combines TRBV7-2 with TRBJ1-2; the D gene TCRdb calls, TRBD1, cannot be checked with no DNA. Germline-derived CDR1 and CDR2 are SGHTA and FQGNSA. CDR3 length: 14 amino acids. This entry has no DNA. CDR3 protein: CASSLRWTGGGYTF.

This clone counts as medium-sized (0.01 to 0.1%) by frequency. This rearrangement joins TRBV9 to TRBJ2-1; TCRdb selects TRBD1, and the lack of DNA leaves this call unchecked. There are 14 residues in the CDR3. No DNA was logged. The germline CDR1 and CDR2 sequences are SGDLS and YYNGEE. The CDR3 is CASSVAAGFHEQFF. Supplemented by reference TRBV9 and TRBJ2-1, the full variable domain reads DSGVTQTPKHLITATGQRVTLRCSPRSGDLSVYWYQQSLDQGLQFLIQYYNGEERAKGNILERFSAQQFPDLHSELNLSSLELGDSALYFCASSVAAGFHEQFFGPGTRLTVL.